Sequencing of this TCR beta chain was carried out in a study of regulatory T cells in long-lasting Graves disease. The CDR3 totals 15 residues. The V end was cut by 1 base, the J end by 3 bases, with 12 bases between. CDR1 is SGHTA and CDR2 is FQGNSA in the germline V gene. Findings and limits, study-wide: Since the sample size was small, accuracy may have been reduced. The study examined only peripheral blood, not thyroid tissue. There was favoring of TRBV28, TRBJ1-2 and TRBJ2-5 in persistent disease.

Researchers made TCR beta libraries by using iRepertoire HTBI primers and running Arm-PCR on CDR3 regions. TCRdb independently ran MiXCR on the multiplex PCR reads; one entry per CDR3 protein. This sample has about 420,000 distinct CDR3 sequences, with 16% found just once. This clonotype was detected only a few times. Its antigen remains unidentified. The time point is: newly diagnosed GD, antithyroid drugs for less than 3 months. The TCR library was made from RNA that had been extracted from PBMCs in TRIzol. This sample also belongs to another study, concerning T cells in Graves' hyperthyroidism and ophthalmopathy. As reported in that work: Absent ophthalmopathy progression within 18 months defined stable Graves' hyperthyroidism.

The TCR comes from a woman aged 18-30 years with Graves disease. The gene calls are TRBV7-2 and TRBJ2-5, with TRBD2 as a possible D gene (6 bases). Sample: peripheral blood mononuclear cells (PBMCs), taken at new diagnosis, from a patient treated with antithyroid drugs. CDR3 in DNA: TGTGCCAGCAGCTTAGACGGGGGTCCGGAAGAGACCCAGTACTTC. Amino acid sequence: CASSLDGGPEETQYF.